This is a list of T cell receptor beta chains from one sample in a study of blood T cell repertoires in COVID-19. TCRdb keeps only in-frame clones here, not all; method: immunoSEQ multiplex PCR. The sample has roughly 150,000 clones, 70% to 80% seen once; the top ten hold roughly 11%. The specimen sequenced was peripheral blood. The receptor set was obtained from a man aged 60 to 69 who had recovered from COVID-19. The CDR3 runs from the conserved cysteine through the conserved F or W. A D gene is named only where the DNA matches it firmly. A row's size may be missing; if present it is once, few, many or a size class.

d_call,j_call,v_call,clone_size,cdr3_nt,cdr3_aa
NA,TRBJ1-5,TRBV2,NA,TGTGCCAGCAGTGATAGATGGCAGCCCCAGCATTTT,CASSDRWQPQHF
NA,TRBJ1-2,TRBV19,NA,TGTGCCAGTAGTATAGATCCCCTGTTGGCTGGCTACACCTTC,CASSIDPLLAGYTF
TRBD2,TRBJ2-5,TRBV20-1,NA,TGCAGTGCTAGTTATAATAGCGGGGGGCCGGAAGGGGCCCAGTACTTC,CSASYNSGGPEGAQYF
NA,TRBJ1-2,TRBV6-5,NA,TGTGCCAGCACCAAAAGAGTTGAGGGCTACACCTTC,CASTKRVEGYTF
NA,TRBJ1-1,TRBV2,once,TGTGCCAGCAGAGAGACAGTGAACACTGAAGCTTTCTTT,CASRETVNTEAFF
NA,TRBJ2-2,TRBV28,NA,TGTGCCAGCAGTTTTTACAGGGCGAACACCGGGGAGCTGTTTTTT,CASSFYRANTGELFF
TRBD1,TRBJ2-1,TRBV10-3,NA,TGTGCCATCAGTGAGACGGGACAGGGGAATGAGCAGTTCTTC,CAISETGQGNEQFF
TRBD1,TRBJ2-3,TRBV4-2,NA,TGTGCCAGCAGCCACGGGCTACAGGGGGAACGCACAGATACGCAGTATTTT,CASSHGLQGERTDTQYF
NA,TRBJ2-5,TRBV4-3,many,TGCGCCAGCAGCCAAGAGAATTACAGGTACCAAGAGACCCAGTACTTC,CASSQENYRYQETQYF
NA,TRBJ1-4,TRBV7-2,NA,TGTGCCAGCAGCCTCGGGAGGAGACCTAATGAAAAACTGTTTTTT,CASSLGRRPNEKLFF
NA,TRBJ1-2,TRBV28,once,TGTGCCAGCAGTCTGGGTGGGGGGGGCGGCATACGTCTCGGTGGCTACACCTTC,CASSLGGGGGIRLGGYTF
NA,TRBJ2-2,TRBV21-1,NA,TGTGCCAGCAGCAAAGTAGGCACGCGGGACGGGGAGCTGTTTTTT,CASSKVGTRDGELFF
TRBD1,TRBJ1-5,TRBV2,few,TGTGCCAGCACTCGGGACAGGGTGGATGGCAATCAGCCCCAGCATTTT,CASTRDRVDGNQPQHF
NA,TRBJ1-5,TRBV7-2,NA,TGTGCCAGCAGCCTCTCTTATTCGGAGCCCCAGCATTTT,CASSLSYSEPQHF
TRBD1,TRBJ1-4,TRBV5-4,NA,TGTGCCAGCAGCCGACAGGGGGATCCTAATGAAAAACTGTTTTTT,CASSRQGDPNEKLFF
NA,TRBJ2-7,TRBV7-2,NA,TGTGCCAGCAGCTTAGAGCAGGTCGACGAGCAGTACTTC,CASSLEQVDEQYF
NA,TRBJ1-1,TRBV5-5,NA,TGTGCCAGCACCAACCCGGCGGGTCCCGCTTTCTTT,CASTNPAGPAFF
NA,TRBJ1-1,TRBV19,NA,TGTGCCAGTAGTATTTCCTTGAACACTGAAGCTTTCTTT,CASSISLNTEAFF
NA,TRBJ1-5,TRBV6-2/TRBV6-3,NA,TGTGCCAGCAGTTATGGCGGAGGGGTTCAGCCCCAGCATTTT,CASSYGGGVQPQHF
NA,TRBJ2-7,TRBV11-2,NA,TGTGCCAGCAGCTTAAGGCAGCAGGGGGGCTCCTACGAGCAGTACTTC,CASSLRQQGGSYEQYF
NA,TRBJ1-5,TRBV2,NA,TGTGCCAGCAGTGAAGGGGTAGGGGGTAACAATCAGCCCCAGCATTTT,CASSEGVGGNNQPQHF
NA,TRBJ2-2,TRBV30,NA,TGTGCCTGGAGTGTATTAGGGGAGCTGTTTTTT,CAWSVLGELFF
TRBD1,TRBJ1-1,TRBV3-1/TRBV3-2,NA,TGTGCCAGCAGCCAAGATGGGGGACAGGTAGTAACTGAAGCTTTCTTT,CASSQDGGQVVTEAFF
TRBD2,TRBJ2-5,TRBV28,NA,TGTGCCAGCAGTGAAGCGGGGGGGTCGGAGACCCAGTACTTC,CASSEAGGSETQYF
NA,TRBJ1-3,TRBV4-1,NA,TGCGCCAGCAGCCAAGCCTCCGCAGGGGAGATTGGAAACACCATATATTTT,CASSQASAGEIGNTIYF
NA,TRBJ2-1,TRBV6-1,few,TGTGCCAGCAGTGAAGACTGGTACAATGAGCAGTTCTTC,CASSEDWYNEQFF
TRBD1,TRBJ1-6,TRBV6-5,few,TGTGCCAGCAGTTCCGCAGGGGGAAATAATTCACCCCTCCACTTT,CASSSAGGNNSPLHF
NA,TRBJ2-1,TRBV6-1,NA,TGTGCCAGCAGTGAAGTAGTCAGCGGCGAGCAGTTCTTC,CASSEVVSGEQFF
TRBD2,TRBJ2-2,TRBV7-6,NA,TGTGCCAGCAGCTTATCAACTCCAGCCTCACTAGCGGGAGGACTTACTTTGTTTTTT,CASSLSTPASLAGGLTLFF